A single sample gave rise to the 8 T cell receptor beta chains below, sequenced in a study of cytomegalovirus exposure and HLA in healthy donors. 60 Vbeta and 13 Jbeta primers were used in PCR. Sequenced by immunoSEQ multiplex PCR; TCRdb stores in-frame clones only, minus some. This sample has about 120,000 clones, with about 75% found just once. Input material: PBMCs. The receptors shown here come from a man in his 60s in good health and CMV-seropositive.

The rearrangement uses TRBV7-9 and TRBJ2-1, with 13 bases that match TRBD2. J was trimmed by 4 bases and V by 7 bases; bases with no gene match: 7. Germline CDR1 and CDR2: SEHNR and FQNEAQ (reference sequence). The CDR3 has 16 amino acids. Here the CDR3 DNA reads TGTGCCAGCACCGCGACTAGCGGGAGGAGGTACAATGAGCAGTTCTTC. Protein sequence: CASTATSGRRYNEQFF.

This clone was counted once. This chain uses TRBV11-1 with TRBJ2-7; 10 nucleotides match TRBD1. V trimming: 4 bases; J trimming: 0 bases; junction bases outside the gene matches: 3. The CDR3 loop spans 15 amino acids. Per germline, CDR1 SGHAT and CDR2 FQDESV (reference sequence). CDR3 sequence: CASSSRDRGSYEQYF. CDR3 DNA sequence: TGTGCCAGCAGCTCCCGGGACAGGGGCTCCTACGAGCAGTACTTC.

This rearrangement joins TRBV2 to TRBJ1-1; a possible D gene is TRBD1 (5 bases). Germline CDR1 and CDR2: SNHLY and FYNNEI. Trimming pared 6 bases from V and 1 base from J, leaving 9 bases between. There are 13 residues in the CDR3. CDR3 in amino acids: CASSTGPNTEAFF. In nucleotides, the CDR3 is TGTGCCAGCAGCACAGGACCGAACACTGAAGCTTTCTTT.

The chain has TRBV5-1 and TRBJ2-2; TRBD2 agrees at 15 bases. The CDR3 sequence is 19 residues long. V shed 3 bases and J 3 bases; nucleotides not matched to a gene: 9. In germline, CDR1 is SGHRS, CDR2 YFSETQ. The CDR3 coding sequence is TGCGCCAGCAGCTCGGCCGGACTAGCGGGAGGGCCGGACACCGGGGAGCTGTTTTTT. As protein: CASSSAGLAGGPDTGELFF.

The chain carries TRBV2 and TRBJ2-2; 7 bases line up with TRBD2. The length of the CDR3 is 16 residues. With 7 bases clipped from V and 4 bases from J, the junction kept 12 bases outside the gene matches. The V gene's germline CDR1 is SNHLY and CDR2 FYNNEI. The CDR3 loop is CASNRKASGITGELFF. The CDR3, as DNA: TGTGCCAGCAATCGGAAGGCTAGCGGAATCACCGGGGAGCTGTTTTTT.

This clone has just a few counts. The chain uses TRBV30 and TRBJ1-2; 8 bases are shared with TRBD1. Trimming removed 3 bases from V and 0 bases from J; junction bases left unmatched: 9. CDR1 GTSNPN and CDR2 SVGIG come from the germline V gene (reference sequence). The CDR3 runs 16 residues. The CDR3 protein is CAWRAQGASSNYGYTF. CDR3 coding DNA: TGTGCCTGGAGGGCTCAGGGGGCCTCCTCTAACTATGGCTACACCTTC.

The V call is TRBV7-2, the J call TRBJ2-2; 9 nucleotides agree with TRBD2. In germline, CDR1 is SGHTA, CDR2 FQGNSA. The CDR3 has 18 residues. V was pared by 5 bases and J by 0 bases, with 10 bases of the junction left unmatched. In nucleotides, the CDR3 is TGTGCCAGCAGCCCGCCGGGGCTAGCGGGAACGAACACCGGGGAGCTGTTTTTT. Encoded protein: CASSPPGLAGTNTGELFF.

The V call is TRBV6-5, the J call TRBJ2-6, with a tentative D call TRBD1 (6 bases). Germline lookup yields CDR1 MNHEY and CDR2 SVGAGI. Deletions cut 4 bases from V and 2 bases from J, with 12 bases between. This CDR3 contains 16 residues. In DNA, the CDR3 is TGTGCCAGCAGTTTCTTACAGGGAACTGGGGCCAACGTCCTGACTTTC. Its translation: CASSFLQGTGANVLTF.